Listed below are T cell receptor beta chains from one sample, sequenced in a study of blood T cell repertoires in COVID-19. TCRdb keeps only in-frame clones here, not all; method: immunoSEQ multiplex PCR. The profile shows about 200,000 clones, about nine tenths of them singletons. The specimen sequenced was peripheral blood. These receptors were taken from a man aged 40-49 years with acute or convalescent COVID-19. Each CDR3 is given with its conserved first and last residue. D genes are given only for firm matches. The size entry is marked missing in some rows and otherwise reads once, few, many or a size class.

D gene	J gene	V gene	clone size	CDR3 protein	CDR3 DNA
TRBD1	TRBJ2-5	TRBV11-1	-	CASSYGQGQETQYF	TGTGCCAGCAGCTACGGACAGGGTCAAGAGACCCAGTACTTC
TRBD2	TRBJ2-1	TRBV24-1	-	CATSDPSGGALGEQFF	TGTGCCACCAGTGACCCTAGCGGGGGGGCCCTAGGAGAGCAGTTCTTC
TRBD1	TRBJ2-7	TRBV14	-	CASSPYRGREQYF	TGTGCCAGCAGCCCCTACAGGGGGCGCGAGCAGTACTTC
TRBD1	TRBJ1-2	TRBV19	once	CASSKGAQLYGYTF	TGTGCCAGTAGTAAGGGGGCCCAACTATATGGCTACACCTTC
TRBD1	TRBJ1-1	TRBV5-1	-	CASSSGTGFFAEAFF	TGCGCCAGCAGCTCCGGGACAGGGTTCTTCGCTGAAGCTTTCTTT
TRBD1	TRBJ1-2	TRBV7-8	-	CASSPHRDRGSFGYTF	TGTGCCAGCAGCCCACACCGGGACAGGGGATCTTTTGGCTACACCTTC
TRBD2	TRBJ2-1	TRBV29-1	-	CSAPPGLAGGLIRYNEQFF	TGCAGCGCCCCTCCGGGACTAGCGGGGGGGCTGATTAGGTACAATGAGCAGTTCTTC
TRBD1	TRBJ2-3	TRBV10-3	-	CAISEGTGGTDTQYF	TGTGCCATCAGTGAAGGGACAGGGGGCACAGATACGCAGTATTTT
-	TRBJ2-3	TRBV7-2	-	CASRWRGGLADTQYF	TGTGCCAGCAGATGGAGGGGGGGTCTTGCAGATACGCAGTATTTT
-	TRBJ1-1	TRBV19	-	CASSSPGRNTEAFF	TGTGCCAGTAGTAGCCCGGGTCGCAACACTGAAGCTTTCTTT
-	TRBJ1-4	TRBV9	-	CASSPRGSTNEKLFF	TGTGCCAGCAGCCCTCGGGGTTCTACTAATGAAAAACTGTTTTTT
-	TRBJ1-1	TRBV5-5	-	CASSLESYEAFF	TGTGCCAGCAGCTTGGAATCGTATGAAGCTTTCTTT
TRBD2	TRBJ2-7	TRBV7-9	-	CASSSGREGRLYEQYF	TGTGCCAGCAGCTCTGGGAGGGAGGGTCGGTTGTACGAGCAGTACTTC
-	TRBJ1-4	TRBV3-1/TRBV3-2	-	CASSSGDGSTNEKLFF	TGTGCCAGCAGCTCAGGAGACGGGAGCACTAATGAAAAACTGTTTTTT
-	TRBJ1-4	TRBV9	-	CASSVGAHNEKLFF	TGTGCCAGCAGCGTAGGAGCTCATAATGAAAAACTGTTTTTT
-	TRBJ2-7	TRBV27	few	CASSLARDYEQYF	TGTGCCAGCAGTTTGGCCAGGGATTACGAGCAGTACTTC
TRBD1	TRBJ1-4	TRBV2	once	CASRSGTGGLTKLFF	TGTGCCAGCAGGTCTGGGACAGGGGGTTTAACAAAACTGTTTTTT
-	TRBJ1-2	TRBV28	-	CASSLYTGKGYGYTF	TGTGCCAGCAGTTTATATACAGGGAAGGGCTATGGCTACACCTTC